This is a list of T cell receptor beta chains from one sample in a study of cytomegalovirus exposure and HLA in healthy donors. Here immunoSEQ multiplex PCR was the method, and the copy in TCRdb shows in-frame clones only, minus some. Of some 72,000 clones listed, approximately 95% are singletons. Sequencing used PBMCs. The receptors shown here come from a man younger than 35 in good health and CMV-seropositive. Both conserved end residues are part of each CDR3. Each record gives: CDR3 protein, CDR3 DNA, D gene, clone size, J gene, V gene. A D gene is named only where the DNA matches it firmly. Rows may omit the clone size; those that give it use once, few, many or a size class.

CASSRPRRTESYEQYF TGTGCCAGCAGCCGCCCCCGGAGGACTGAGTCTTACGAGCAGTACTTC NA NA TRBJ2-7 TRBV28
CASSLLGAGTPNYGYTF TGTGCCAGCAGCCTGTTGGGTGCCGGGACTCCTAACTATGGCTACACCTTC NA NA TRBJ1-2 TRBV7-9
CASSQRTSYEQYF TGCGCCAGCAGCCAACGGACATCTTACGAGCAGTACTTC NA once TRBJ2-7 TRBV4-1
CASSRLGSGGTDTQYF TGCGCCAGCAGCCGGTTGGGTTCCGGAGGTACAGATACGCAGTATTTT NA NA TRBJ2-3 TRBV5-1
CAISEATTEAFF TGTGCCATCAGTGAGGCAACAACTGAAGCTTTCTTT NA NA TRBJ1-1 TRBV10-3
CASSHGTGGEKLFF TGCGCCAGCAGCCACGGGACAGGGGGAGAAAAACTGTTTTTT TRBD1 NA TRBJ1-4 TRBV5-1
CASSWGGASGGETQYF TGCGCCAGCAGCTGGGGTGGGGCTAGCGGTGGAGAGACCCAGTACTTC TRBD2 NA TRBJ2-5 TRBV5-1
CASSWTGGEANYGYTF TGTGCCAGCAGTTGGACAGGGGGGGAAGCTAACTATGGCTACACCTTC TRBD1 NA TRBJ1-2 TRBV28
CASSQYLNTEAFF TGCGCCAGCAGCCAATATCTTAACACTGAAGCTTTCTTT NA NA TRBJ1-1 TRBV4-1
CASSEVEGRRDTQYF TGTGCCAGCAGTGAAGTAGAGGGCCGGAGAGATACGCAGTATTTT NA NA TRBJ2-3 TRBV6-1
CASSQELNQPQHF TGTGCCAGCAGCCAAGAATTAAATCAGCCCCAGCATTTT NA medium-sized TRBJ1-5 TRBV14